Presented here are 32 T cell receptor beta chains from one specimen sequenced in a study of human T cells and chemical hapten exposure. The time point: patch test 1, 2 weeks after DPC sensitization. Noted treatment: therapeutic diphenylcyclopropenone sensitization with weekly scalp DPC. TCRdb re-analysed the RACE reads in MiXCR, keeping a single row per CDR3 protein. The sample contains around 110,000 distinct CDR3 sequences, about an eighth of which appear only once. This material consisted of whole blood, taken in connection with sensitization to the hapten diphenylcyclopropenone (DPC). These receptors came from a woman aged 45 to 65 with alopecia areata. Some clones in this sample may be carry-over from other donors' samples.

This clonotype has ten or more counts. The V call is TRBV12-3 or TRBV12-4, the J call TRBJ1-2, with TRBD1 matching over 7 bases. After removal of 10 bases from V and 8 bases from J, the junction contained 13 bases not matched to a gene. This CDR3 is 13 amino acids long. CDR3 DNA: TGTGCCACGGAACCGGGACAGAGGACCGGCTACACCTTC. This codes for CATEPGQRTGYTF.

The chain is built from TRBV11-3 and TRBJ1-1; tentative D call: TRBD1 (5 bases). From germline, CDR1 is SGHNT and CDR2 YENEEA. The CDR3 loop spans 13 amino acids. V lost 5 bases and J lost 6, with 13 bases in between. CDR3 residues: CASSRIQGSEAFF. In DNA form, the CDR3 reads TGTGCCAGCAGCCGGATCCAGGGCTCTGAAGCTTTCTTT.

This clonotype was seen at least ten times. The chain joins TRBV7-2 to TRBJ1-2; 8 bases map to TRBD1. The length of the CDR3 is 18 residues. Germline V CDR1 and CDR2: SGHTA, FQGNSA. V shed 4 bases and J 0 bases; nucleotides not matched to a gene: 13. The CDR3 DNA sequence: TGTGCCAGCAGCTGGCCCAGGACAGGGAGGTTGCCTAACTATGGCTACACCTTC. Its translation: CASSWPRTGRLPNYGYTF.

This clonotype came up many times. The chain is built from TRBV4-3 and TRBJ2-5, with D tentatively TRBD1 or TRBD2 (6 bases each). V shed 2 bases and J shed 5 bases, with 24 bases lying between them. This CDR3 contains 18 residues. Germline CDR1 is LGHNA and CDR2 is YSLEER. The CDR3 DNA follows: TGCGCCAGCAGCCAAAGTAGGGGGGTATTAGGCGTGACGGAGACCCAGTACTTC. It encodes CASSQSRGVLGVTETQYF.

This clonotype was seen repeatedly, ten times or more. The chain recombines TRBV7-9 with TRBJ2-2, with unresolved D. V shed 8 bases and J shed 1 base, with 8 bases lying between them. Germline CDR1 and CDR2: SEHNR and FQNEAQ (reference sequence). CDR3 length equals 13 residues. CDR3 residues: CASSWLNTGELFF. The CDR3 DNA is TGTGCCAGCTCGTGGCTGAACACCGGGGAGCTGTTTTTT.

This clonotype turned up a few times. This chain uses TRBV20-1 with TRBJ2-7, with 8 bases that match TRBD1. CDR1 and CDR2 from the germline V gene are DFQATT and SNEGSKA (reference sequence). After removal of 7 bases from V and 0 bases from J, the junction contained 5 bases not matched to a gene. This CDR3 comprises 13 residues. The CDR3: CSVPGQVSYEQYF. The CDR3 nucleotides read TGCAGTGTACCGGGACAGGTCTCCTACGAGCAGTACTTC.

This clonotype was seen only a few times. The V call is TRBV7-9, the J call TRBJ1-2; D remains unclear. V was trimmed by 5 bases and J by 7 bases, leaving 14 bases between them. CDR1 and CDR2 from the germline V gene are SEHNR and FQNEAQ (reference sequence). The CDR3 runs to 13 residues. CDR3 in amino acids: CASSLGQDSGYTF. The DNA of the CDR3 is TGTGCCAGCAGCCTAGGCCAGGATTCTGGCTACACCTTC.

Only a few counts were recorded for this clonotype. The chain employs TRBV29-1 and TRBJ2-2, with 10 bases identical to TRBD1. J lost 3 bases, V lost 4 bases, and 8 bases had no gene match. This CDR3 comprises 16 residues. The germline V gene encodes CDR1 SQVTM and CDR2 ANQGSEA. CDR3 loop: CSVGGTGDRYTGELFF. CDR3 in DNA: TGCAGCGTTGGCGGGACAGGGGATAGATACACCGGGGAGCTGTTTTTT.

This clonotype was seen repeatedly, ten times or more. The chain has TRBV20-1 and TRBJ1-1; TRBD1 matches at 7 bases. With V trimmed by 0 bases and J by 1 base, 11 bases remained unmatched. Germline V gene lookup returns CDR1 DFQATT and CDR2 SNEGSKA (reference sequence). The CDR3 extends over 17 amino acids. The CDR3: CSARDARDSSWNTEAFF. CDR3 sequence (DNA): TGCAGTGCTAGAGATGCCCGGGACAGCAGCTGGAACACTGAAGCTTTCTTT.

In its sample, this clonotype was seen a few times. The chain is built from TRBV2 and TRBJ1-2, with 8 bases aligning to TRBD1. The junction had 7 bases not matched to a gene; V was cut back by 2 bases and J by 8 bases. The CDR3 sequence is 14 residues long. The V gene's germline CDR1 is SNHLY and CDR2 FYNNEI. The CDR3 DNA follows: TGTGCCAGCAGTGAACGGCAGGGGGCGCAAGGCTACACCTTC. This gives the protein CASSERQGAQGYTF.

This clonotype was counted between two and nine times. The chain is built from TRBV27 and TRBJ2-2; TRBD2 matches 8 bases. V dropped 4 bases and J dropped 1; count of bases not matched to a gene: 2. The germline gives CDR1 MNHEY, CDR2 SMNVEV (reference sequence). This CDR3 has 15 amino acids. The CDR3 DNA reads TGTGCCAGCAGTTCCAGCGGGAGGAACACCGGGGAGCTGTTTTTT. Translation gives CASSSSGRNTGELFF.

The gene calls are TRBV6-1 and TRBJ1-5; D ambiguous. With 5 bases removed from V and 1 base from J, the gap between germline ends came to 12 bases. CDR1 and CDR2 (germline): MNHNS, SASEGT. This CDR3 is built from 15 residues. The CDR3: CASSSTDLSNQPQHF. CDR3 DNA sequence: TGTGCCAGCAGTTCAACGGATTTAAGCAATCAGCCCCAGCATTTT.

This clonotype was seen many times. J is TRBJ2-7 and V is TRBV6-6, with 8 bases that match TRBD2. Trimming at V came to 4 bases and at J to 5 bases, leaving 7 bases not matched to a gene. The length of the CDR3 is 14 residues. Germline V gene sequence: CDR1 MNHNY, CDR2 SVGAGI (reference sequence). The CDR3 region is CASSSRGGFDEQYF. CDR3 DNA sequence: TGTGCCAGCAGTTCCCGCGGGGGGTTCGACGAGCAGTACTTC.

CDR3 coding DNA: TGTGCCAGCAGACAGCGGGAGTATTACAATGAGCAGTTCTTC. Protein: CASRQREYYNEQFF. The chain uses TRBV12-3 or TRBV12-4 and TRBJ2-1; 8 bases are a match to TRBD2. CDR3 length: 14 amino acids. The junction had 5 bases not matched to a gene; V was cut back by 6 bases and J by 4 bases.

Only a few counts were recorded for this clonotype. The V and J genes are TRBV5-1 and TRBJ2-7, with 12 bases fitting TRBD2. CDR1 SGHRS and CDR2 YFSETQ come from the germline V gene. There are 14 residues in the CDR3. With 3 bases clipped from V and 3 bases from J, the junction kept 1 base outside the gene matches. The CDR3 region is CASSSTSGSYEQYF. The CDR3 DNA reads TGCGCCAGCAGCTCGACTAGCGGGAGCTACGAGCAGTACTTC.

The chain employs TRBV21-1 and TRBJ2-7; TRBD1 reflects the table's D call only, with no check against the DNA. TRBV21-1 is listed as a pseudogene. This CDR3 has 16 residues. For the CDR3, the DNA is TGTGCCAGCAGCACCAGGACAGGGGGCAATTCCTACGAGCAGTACTTC. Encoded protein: CASSTRTGGNSYEQYF.

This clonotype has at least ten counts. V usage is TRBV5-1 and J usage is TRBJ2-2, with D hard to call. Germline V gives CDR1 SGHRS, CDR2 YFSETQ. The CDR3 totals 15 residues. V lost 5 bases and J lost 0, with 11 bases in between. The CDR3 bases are TGCGCCAGCAGTGAAGGTTACCCGAACACCGGGGAGCTGTTTTTT. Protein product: CASSEGYPNTGELFF.

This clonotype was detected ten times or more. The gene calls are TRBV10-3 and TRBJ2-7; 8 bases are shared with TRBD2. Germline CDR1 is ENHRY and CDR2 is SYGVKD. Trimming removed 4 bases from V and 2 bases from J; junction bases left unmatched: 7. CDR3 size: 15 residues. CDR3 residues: CAISAKRERTYEQYF. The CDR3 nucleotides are TGTGCCATCAGTGCAAAGCGGGAGCGTACCTACGAGCAGTACTTC.

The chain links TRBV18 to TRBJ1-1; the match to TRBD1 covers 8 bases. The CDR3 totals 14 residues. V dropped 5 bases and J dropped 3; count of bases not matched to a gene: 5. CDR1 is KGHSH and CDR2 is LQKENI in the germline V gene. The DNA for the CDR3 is TGTGCCAGCTCATCCGGGACAGGTCACACTGAAGCTTTCTTT. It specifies CASSSGTGHTEAFF.

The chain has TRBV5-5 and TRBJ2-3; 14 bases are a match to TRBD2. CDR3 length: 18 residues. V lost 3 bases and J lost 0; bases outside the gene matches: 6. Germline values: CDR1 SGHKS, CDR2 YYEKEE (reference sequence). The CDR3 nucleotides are TGTGCCAGCAGCTCCCGACTAGCGGGGGGGCCTAGCACAGATACGCAGTATTTT. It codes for CASSSRLAGGPSTDTQYF.

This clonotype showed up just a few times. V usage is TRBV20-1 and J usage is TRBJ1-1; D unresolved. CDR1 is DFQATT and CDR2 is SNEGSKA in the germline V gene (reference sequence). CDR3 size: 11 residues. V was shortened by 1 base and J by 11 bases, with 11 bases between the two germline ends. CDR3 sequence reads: CSARVDGWAFF. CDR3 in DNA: TGCAGTGCTAGAGTTGACGGGTGGGCTTTCTTT.

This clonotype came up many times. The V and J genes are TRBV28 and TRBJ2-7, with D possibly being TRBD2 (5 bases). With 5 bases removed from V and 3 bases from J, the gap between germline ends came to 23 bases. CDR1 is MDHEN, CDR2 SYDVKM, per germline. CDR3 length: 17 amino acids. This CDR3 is CASSLIQSGLVFYEQYF. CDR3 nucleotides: TGTGCCAGCAGTCTCATACAAAGCGGTCTGGTTTTCTACGAGCAGTACTTC.

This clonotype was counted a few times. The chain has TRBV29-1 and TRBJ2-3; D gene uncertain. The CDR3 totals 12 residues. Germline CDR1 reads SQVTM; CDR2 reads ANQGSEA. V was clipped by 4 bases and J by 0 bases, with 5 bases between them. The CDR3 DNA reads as TGCAGCGTTGCTAGGAGCACAGATACGCAGTATTTT. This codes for CSVARSTDTQYF.

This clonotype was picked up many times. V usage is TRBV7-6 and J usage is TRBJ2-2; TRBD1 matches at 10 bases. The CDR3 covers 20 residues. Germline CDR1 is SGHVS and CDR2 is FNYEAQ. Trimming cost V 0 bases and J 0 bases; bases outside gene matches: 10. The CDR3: CASSLAQGQGRLANTGELFF. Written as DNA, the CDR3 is TGTGCCAGCAGCTTAGCGCAGGGACAGGGGCGGCTTGCGAACACCGGGGAGCTGTTTTTT.

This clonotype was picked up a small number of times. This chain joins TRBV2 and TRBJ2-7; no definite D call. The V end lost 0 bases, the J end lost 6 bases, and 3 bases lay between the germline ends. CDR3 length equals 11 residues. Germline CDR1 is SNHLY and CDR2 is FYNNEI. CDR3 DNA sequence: TGTGCCAGCAGTGAAGCGCCCGAGCAGTACTTC. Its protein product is CASSEAPEQYF. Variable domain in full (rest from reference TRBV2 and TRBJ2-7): EPEVTQTPSHQVTQMGQEVILRCVPISNHLYFYWYRQILGQKVEFLVSFYNNEISEKSEIFDDQFSVERPDGSNFTLKIRSTKLEDSAMYFCASSEAPEQYFGPGTRLTVT.

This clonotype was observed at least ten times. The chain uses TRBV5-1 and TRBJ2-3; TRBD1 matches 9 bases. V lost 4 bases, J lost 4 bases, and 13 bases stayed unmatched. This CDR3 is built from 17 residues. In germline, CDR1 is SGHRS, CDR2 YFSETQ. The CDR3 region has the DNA TGCGCCAGCAGCCTACACCGGGGACAGGGAGAAGCAGATACGCAGTATTTT. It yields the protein CASSLHRGQGEADTQYF.

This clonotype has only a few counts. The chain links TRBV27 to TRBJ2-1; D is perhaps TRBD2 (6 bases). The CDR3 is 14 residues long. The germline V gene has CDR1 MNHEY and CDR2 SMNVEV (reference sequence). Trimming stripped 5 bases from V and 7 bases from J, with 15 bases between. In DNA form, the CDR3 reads TGTGCCAGCAGTAAGCGGGCCCTCGGGAATGAGCAGTTCTTC. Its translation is CASSKRALGNEQFF.

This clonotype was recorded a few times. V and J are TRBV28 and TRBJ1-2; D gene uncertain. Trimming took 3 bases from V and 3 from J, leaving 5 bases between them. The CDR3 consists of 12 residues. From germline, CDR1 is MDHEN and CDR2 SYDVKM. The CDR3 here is CASSLGHYGYTF. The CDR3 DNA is TGTGCCAGCAGTTTGGGCCACTATGGCTACACCTTC.

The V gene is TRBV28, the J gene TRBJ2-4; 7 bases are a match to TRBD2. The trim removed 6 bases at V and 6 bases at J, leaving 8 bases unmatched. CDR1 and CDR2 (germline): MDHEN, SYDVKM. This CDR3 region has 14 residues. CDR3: CASSPGLVANIQYF. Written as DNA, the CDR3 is TGTGCCAGCAGCCCTGGACTAGTGGCAAACATTCAGTACTTC.

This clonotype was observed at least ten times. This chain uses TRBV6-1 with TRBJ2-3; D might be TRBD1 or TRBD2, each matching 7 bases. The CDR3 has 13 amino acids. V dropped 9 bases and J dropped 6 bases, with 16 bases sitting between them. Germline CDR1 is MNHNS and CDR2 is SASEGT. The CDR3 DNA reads TGTGCCAGTAACCTTCAGGGGGGGGATACGCAGTATTTT. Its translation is CASNLQGGDTQYF.

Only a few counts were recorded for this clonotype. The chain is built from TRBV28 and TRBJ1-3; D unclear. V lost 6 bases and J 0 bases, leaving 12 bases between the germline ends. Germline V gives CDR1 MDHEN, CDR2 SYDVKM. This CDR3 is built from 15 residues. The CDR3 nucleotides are TGTGCCAGCAGAAGGACGGTCTCCTCTGGAAACACCATATATTTT. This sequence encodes CASRRTVSSGNTIYF.

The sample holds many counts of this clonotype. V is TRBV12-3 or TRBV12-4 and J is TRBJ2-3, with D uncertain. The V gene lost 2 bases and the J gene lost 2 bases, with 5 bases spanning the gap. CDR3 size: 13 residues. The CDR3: CASSLFDTDTQYF. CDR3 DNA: TGTGCCAGCAGTTTATTCGACACAGATACGCAGTATTTT.